This TCR beta chain came from a study of tumor and adjacent non-tumor tissue in lung cancer. The wider study: Samples averaged roughly 4.3 million productive TCRbeta reads each.

Regarding this clonotype: Relative to the germline gene, one junction end is altered; a read error may explain this.

No cell sorting was done before RNA was extracted from the tissue. The normal lung tissue was taken more than 3 cm from the tumor edge. Chemotherapy-naive patients with new lung cancer underwent thoracic surgery in China, August–November 2014. A modified ARM-PCR protocol with three rounds of nested PCR amplified TCRbeta. TCRdb ran MiXCR on the multiplex PCR reads and lists one entry per CDR3 protein. Of fewer than 45,000 distinct CDR3 sequences listed, approximately 59% are singletons. The specimen was distant non-tumor lung tissue. The sequence was collected from a woman aged 40 to 50 with non-small cell lung cancer.

CDR3 protein: CAISSSGIGSGELFF. The DNA of the CDR3 is TGCGCCATCAGTTCAAGCGGGATCGGCAGCGGGGAGCTGTTTTTT. This chain joins TRBV10-2 and TRBJ2-2; 7 nucleotides agree with TRBD2. From germline, CDR1 is WSHSY and CDR2 SAAADI. This CDR3 region has 15 residues.